Each of the 30 T cell receptor beta chains below was sequenced from the same sample in a study of shared clonotypes between healthy human individuals (dated by TCRdb to 2018 to 2020). Libraries were built with the immunoSEQ multiplex PCR assay. This is the immuneACCESS table as TCRdb keeps it, with only in-frame sequences that have V and J called. A part of the clones is gone; compared with another copy, unresolved V genes explain less than half, and the rest is unexplained. Within this sample are some 500,000 clones, with roughly 95% of them counted one time only. The top ten hold 0.06% of the sample. The sample was naive CD4+ T cells sorted from blood. The intended sense of this specimen's cell subset or site label: CD45RA+ positively selected. Receptor source: a woman aged 25 to 39 in good health.

This sequence joins TRBV28 and TRBJ1-1; D not certain. The CDR3 extends over 15 amino acids. V was pared by 5 bases and J by 0 bases, with 13 bases between. The V gene's germline CDR1 is MDHEN and CDR2 SYDVKM. This CDR3 reads CASSRIDLMNTEAFF. CDR3 bases: TGTGCCAGCAGTCGTATCGACCTCATGAACACTGAAGCTTTCTTT.

The CDR3 DNA is TGTGCCACCCCTGTGGTACTAGCGGGAAACGAGCAGTACTTC. Translated: CATPVVLAGNEQYF. This rearrangement joins TRBV11-2 to TRBJ2-7; 10 bases match TRBD2. The CDR3 covers 14 residues. Per the germline V gene, CDR1 is SGHAT and CDR2 is FQNNGV. V lost 10 bases and J lost 5; bases outside the gene matches: 11.

This chain connects TRBV28 to TRBJ1-3; no clear D. Germline V lookup: CDR1 MDHEN, CDR2 SYDVKM. This CDR3 is 16 amino acids long. Deletions cut 2 bases from V and 0 bases from J, with 11 bases between. The CDR3 loop is CASSLGRSNSGNTIYF. Here the CDR3 DNA reads TGTGCCAGCAGTTTAGGCCGATCGAACTCTGGAAACACCATATATTTT.

In this sample, this clone turned up once. This chain uses TRBV2 with TRBJ1-5; D is perhaps TRBD1 (6 bases). The V gene lost 5 bases and the J gene lost 6 bases, with 17 bases spanning the gap. The length of the CDR3 is 15 residues. CDR1 is SNHLY, CDR2 FYNNEI, per germline. This CDR3 is CASSSRLGGGQPQHF. DNA of the CDR3: TGTGCCAGCAGTTCCCGACTGGGGGGCGGTCAGCCCCAGCATTTT.

A single count supports this clone. The V gene is TRBV12-5, the J gene TRBJ1-2; D uncertain. Germline CDR1 is LGHNT and CDR2 is FRNRAP. This CDR3 spans 14 amino acids. V gave up 3 bases and J gave up 8 bases, with 16 bases separating them. CDR3 sequence: CASGLNGNQRGYTF. Here the CDR3 DNA reads TGTGCTAGTGGTTTAAACGGAAACCAGAGGGGCTACACCTTC.

The gene calls are TRBV14 and TRBJ2-7; 13 positions agree with TRBD2. The CDR3 is 19 amino acids. Trimming at V came to 4 bases and at J to 4 bases, leaving 16 bases not matched to a gene. Per the germline V gene, CDR1 is SGHDN and CDR2 is FVKESK. The CDR3 protein is CASSPEPGLAGLFGYEQYF. For the CDR3, the DNA is TGTGCCAGCAGCCCGGAGCCGGGACTAGCGGGACTTTTCGGGTACGAGCAGTACTTC.

J is TRBJ1-1 and V is TRBV2, with 7 bases identical to TRBD1. The CDR3 consists of 12 residues. CDR1 is SNHLY and CDR2 is FYNNEI in the germline V gene. V lost 5 bases, J lost 11 bases, and 8 bases stayed unmatched. CDR3 DNA: TGTGCCAGCAGTCCGGACAGGAGTGCGGCTTTCTTT. Translating it yields CASSPDRSAAFF. Using reference TRBV2 and TRBJ1-1 for the parts outside the CDR3, the full variable domain is EPEVTQTPSHQVTQMGQEVILRCVPISNHLYFYWYRQILGQKVEFLVSFYNNEISEKSEIFDDQFSVERPDGSNFTLKIRSTKLEDSAMYFCASSPDRSAAFFGQGTRLTVV.

J is TRBJ1-2 and V is TRBV5-1; D is ambiguous. V shed 5 bases and J shed 0 bases, with 8 bases lying between them. Germline V gene lookup returns CDR1 SGHRS and CDR2 YFSETQ. This CDR3 contains 13 residues. CDR3 amino acids: CASRFGANYGYTF. CDR3 nucleotide sequence: TGCGCCAGCAGATTCGGAGCTAACTATGGCTACACCTTC.

This clone was observed once. The rearrangement uses TRBV28 and TRBJ1-2; D possibly corresponds to TRBD1 (6 bases). Between the trimmed V and J ends, which lost 10 bases and 6 bases, there was a span of 15 bases. Germline loops: CDR1 MDHEN, CDR2 SYDVKM. The CDR3 is made up of 12 amino acids. The CDR3 is CATGGARDGYTF. The CDR3 coding sequence is TGTGCCACTGGGGGGGCGAGGGATGGCTACACCTTC.

The V and J genes are TRBV5-1 and TRBJ2-7; 10 bases fit TRBD2. The V and J ends lost 4 bases and 2 bases, in that order; junction bases with no gene match: 12. Germline V gene lookup returns CDR1 SGHRS and CDR2 YFSETQ. This CDR3 has 17 residues. CDR3 region: CASSPEIGLADTYEQYF. The CDR3 bases are TGCGCCAGCAGCCCGGAGATTGGACTAGCGGATACCTACGAGCAGTACTTC.

The chain is built from TRBV23-1 and TRBJ2-3, with 7 bases that match TRBD1. TRBV23-1 is sorted into the ORF group, with uncertain function. V was pared by 1 base and J by 0 bases, with 7 bases of the junction left unmatched. The CDR3 length is 17 residues. The CDR3 loop is CASSQYYRGTSTDTQYF. The DNA for the CDR3 is TGCGCCAGCAGTCAATATTACAGGGGAACTAGCACAGATACGCAGTATTTT.

The V and J genes are TRBV18 and TRBJ2-1; D remains ambiguous. V was cut by 4 bases and J by 6 bases, with 16 bases left in between. Germline V gene lookup returns CDR1 KGHSH and CDR2 LQKENI. This CDR3 region has 15 residues. CDR3 protein: CASSLDRGLGNEQFF. CDR3 nucleotide sequence: TGTGCCAGCTCACTGGACCGTGGGTTGGGCAATGAGCAGTTCTTC.

This sequence joins TRBV18 and TRBJ1-1, with TRBD1 identical over 9 bases. After removal of 8 bases from V and 1 base from J, the junction contained 11 bases not matched to a gene. CDR1 is KGHSH, CDR2 LQKENI, per germline. The CDR3 loop spans 16 amino acids. CDR3 bases: TGTGCCAGCCAGGGACAGGGTGGCCCCCGGAACACTGAAGCTTTCTTT. Translated, it gives CASQGQGGPRNTEAFF.

The chain combines TRBV4-2 with TRBJ1-1; 12 bases line up with TRBD1. CDR1 and CDR2 (germline): LGHNA, YNFKEQ. The CDR3 totals 17 residues. V shed 0 bases and J 7 bases; nucleotides not matched to a gene: 9. Here the CDR3 DNA reads TGTGCCAGCAGCCAAGAAGGGACAGGGGGCCGGAGGATTGAAGCTTTCTTT. As protein: CASSQEGTGGRRIEAFF.

V gene TRBV7-2 combines with J gene TRBJ2-7; 12 positions match TRBD2. The length of the CDR3 is 16 residues. CDR1 and CDR2 (germline): SGHTA, FQGNSA. V was pared by 1 base and J by 2 bases, with 3 bases of the junction left unmatched. DNA of the CDR3: TGTGCCAGCAGCTTAGTTCCTAGCGGGGGGGCCTACGAGCAGTACTTC. It yields the protein CASSLVPSGGAYEQYF.

This chain connects TRBV18 to TRBJ2-5; D gene ambiguous. The CDR3 contains 15 residues. Trimming took 3 bases from V and 5 from J, leaving 16 bases between them. The germline gives CDR1 KGHSH, CDR2 LQKENI. This CDR3 is CASSPGPLKRETQYF. The CDR3 DNA sequence: TGTGCCAGCTCACCTGGCCCGTTAAAACGGGAGACCCAGTACTTC.

The chain is built from TRBV7-2 and TRBJ2-7; no firm D call. Trimming removed 1 base at V and 1 base at J, with 8 bases between. This CDR3 spans 14 amino acids. Looked up from germline, CDR1 is SGHTA and CDR2 is FQGNSA. CDR3 sequence: CASSLVLVSYEQYF. As DNA, the CDR3 is TGTGCCAGCAGCTTAGTTTTAGTTTCCTACGAGCAGTACTTC.

The rearrangement uses TRBV19 and TRBJ2-7; D is unclear. The V end was cut by 1 base, the J end by 2 bases, with 9 bases between. Germline V CDR1 and CDR2: LNHDA, SQIVND (reference sequence). This CDR3 contains 14 residues. DNA of the CDR3: TGTGCCAGTAGTATAGGAACCTCACCCTACGAGCAGTACTTC. This encodes CASSIGTSPYEQYF.

The chain recombines TRBV9 with TRBJ1-2; D not resolved. The V end lost 0 bases, the J end lost 3 bases, and 6 bases lay between the germline ends. CDR1 SGDLS and CDR2 YYNGEE come from the germline V gene. The CDR3 extends over 13 amino acids. The DNA of the CDR3 is TGTGCCAGCAGCGTAGCTACAGACTATGGCTACACCTTC. Translation gives CASSVATDYGYTF.

The V and J genes are TRBV6-5 and TRBJ1-2, with 7 bases aligning to TRBD1. There are 14 residues in the CDR3. V lost 6 bases to trimming and J lost 4 bases; unmatched junction nucleotides: 8. Germline V gene data show CDR1 as MNHEY and CDR2 as SVGAGI. The CDR3 protein is CASSLYGQAYGYTF. The CDR3 nucleotides are TGTGCCAGCAGCCTTTACGGACAGGCCTATGGCTACACCTTC.

The chain recombines TRBV23-1 with TRBJ1-3; D may be TRBD1 (5 bases). TRBV23-1 belongs to the ORF category, with a function that is uncertain. CDR3 length equals 15 residues. V was trimmed by 6 bases and J by 3 bases, leaving 15 bases between them. CDR3 coding DNA: TGCGCCAGCAGCCGGGCAGGGAAAGGTGGAAACACCATATATTTT. Encoded protein: CASSRAGKGGNTIYF.

V usage is TRBV27 and J usage is TRBJ2-7, with TRBD1 as a possible D gene (6 bases). Germline V gene sequence: CDR1 MNHEY, CDR2 SMNVEV (reference sequence). V lost 5 bases and J 0 bases, leaving 17 bases between the germline ends. The CDR3 runs 16 residues. CDR3 bases: TGTGCCAGCAGTCCTACCCGACAGGAGAGCTCCTACGAGCAGTACTTC. The encoded protein is CASSPTRQESSYEQYF.

J is TRBJ1-3 and V is TRBV7-6; tentative D call: TRBD1 (5 bases). Trimming removed 7 bases at V and 0 bases at J, with 10 bases between. Per germline, CDR1 SGHVS and CDR2 FNYEAQ. CDR3 length equals 14 residues. In nucleotides, the CDR3 is TGTGCCAGCAAGAGACAGAGCTCTGGAAACACCATATATTTT. It encodes CASKRQSSGNTIYF.

This chain joins TRBV18 and TRBJ2-7; 9 bases map to TRBD2. CDR1 KGHSH and CDR2 LQKENI come from the germline V gene. V trimming: 0 bases; J trimming: 4 bases; junction bases outside the gene matches: 4. The CDR3 totals 15 residues. CDR3 bases: TGTGCCAGCTCACCACCAGGACTAGCGTGGTACGAGCAGTACTTC. Protein product: CASSPPGLAWYEQYF.

V gene TRBV21-1 combines with J gene TRBJ2-2. TRBV21-1 is marked as a pseudogene. The CDR3 contains 17 residues. CDR3 coding DNA: TGTGCCAGCAGCAAATTACGGCGACGTCGGAACACCGGGGAGCTGTTTTTT. Amino acid sequence: CASSKLRRRRNTGELFF.

The chain joins TRBV4-1 to TRBJ2-1; 15 bases fit TRBD2. Trimming cost V 3 bases and J 7 bases; bases outside gene matches: 4. The CDR3 is 16 amino acids. Germline loops: CDR1 MGHRA, CDR2 YSYEKL. CDR3 sequence reads: CASSQGTSGRRNEQFF. Here the CDR3 DNA reads TGCGCCAGCAGCCAGGGGACTAGCGGGAGGAGGAATGAGCAGTTCTTC.

V and J are TRBV4-2 and TRBJ2-5; 9 nucleotides agree with TRBD2. CDR1 LGHNA and CDR2 YNFKEQ come from the germline V gene. Germline trimming cut 1 base from V and 5 bases from J; bases unmatched to any gene: 14. The CDR3 runs 18 residues. The CDR3 nucleotides are TGTGCCAGCAGCCAAGGCCGCCCCGTTAGCGGGAGTGGGGAGACCCAGTACTTC. Translated: CASSQGRPVSGSGETQYF.

This chain's CDR3 is CASSSGLPFSGNTIYF. As DNA, the CDR3 is TGTGCCAGCAGCTCGGGACTCCCATTTTCCGGAAACACCATATATTTT. The rearrangement uses TRBV14 and TRBJ1-3; D perhaps matches TRBD1 (5 bases). V was pared by 5 bases and J by 4 bases, with 18 bases between. The CDR3 extends over 16 amino acids. Per the germline V gene, CDR1 is SGHDN and CDR2 is FVKESK.

Regarding this clone: Germline and junction disagree at one end, which may indicate a read error. This chain uses TRBV4-1 with TRBJ2-7; 13 bases agree with TRBD2. The CDR3 consists of 19 residues. In germline, CDR1 is MGHRA, CDR2 YSYEKL. For the CDR3, the DNA is TGCGCCAGCAGGCAAGTAGCCGGGACTAGCGGGATGAGGCCCTACGAGCAGTACTTC. Translated, it gives CASRQVAGTSGMRPYEQYF.

A single count supports this clone. This chain connects TRBV5-1 to TRBJ2-1; D is unclear. V was shortened by 2 bases and J by 6 bases, with 3 bases between the two germline ends. Per the germline V gene, CDR1 is SGHRS and CDR2 is YFSETQ. The CDR3 totals 11 residues. The CDR3: CASSLFNEQFF. The DNA for the CDR3 is TGCGCCAGCAGCTTATTCAATGAGCAGTTCTTC.